The rows below give T cell receptor beta chains drawn from one sample of a study of blood T cell repertoires in COVID-19. The table came from immunoSEQ multiplex PCR; TCRdb's copy has only in-frame clones and leaves some out. The data hold fewer than 95,000 clones, with 87% observed a single time. Sequencing was performed on peripheral blood. The receptors were gathered from a male donor with acute or convalescent COVID-19. CDR3s include the opening cysteine and the closing phenylalanine or tryptophan. D genes are given only for firm matches. Clone size is stated in some rows and not others, as once, few, many or a class when expanded.

size	V	J	D	DNA	CDR3
-	TRBV7-6	TRBJ1-3	TRBD1	TGTGCCAGCAGCTTGGACAGGGGGCCAGGAAACACCATATATTTT	CASSLDRGPGNTIYF
-	TRBV6-6	TRBJ1-5	TRBD1	TGTGCCAGCACCCTACACAGGGGAGCCCAGCATTTT	CASTLHRGAQHF
-	TRBV29-1	TRBJ2-7	-	TGCAGCGTTCGGGATTCAGCCACCTACGAGCAGTACTTC	CSVRDSATYEQYF
-	TRBV9	TRBJ1-3	-	TGTGCCAGCAGCGTGGGGCGCTCTGGAAACACCATATATTTT	CASSVGRSGNTIYF
-	TRBV29-1	TRBJ2-3	-	TGCAGCGTTGAGGGCCTTCGCGAGCCCCTGAGCACAGATACGCAGTATTTT	CSVEGLREPLSTDTQYF
-	TRBV6-5	TRBJ2-1	TRBD1	TGTGCCAGCAATTCCCGGGACAGAGGCTACAATGAGCAGTTCTTC	CASNSRDRGYNEQFF
once	TRBV28	TRBJ1-2	-	TGTGCCAGCAGACGGGACACCTACTATGGCTACACCTTC	CASRRDTYYGYTF
-	TRBV6-5	TRBJ1-4	-	TGTGCCAGCAGTTACCTGGCAGGGTCCAATGAAAAACTGTTTTTT	CASSYLAGSNEKLFF
-	TRBV30	TRBJ2-7	-	TGTGCCTGGAGCCCCGGGGGACAGAACTACGAGCAGTACTTC	CAWSPGGQNYEQYF
-	TRBV11-2	TRBJ2-7	-	TGTGCCAGCAGCCTACGGACAGACTACGAGCAGTACTTC	CASSLRTDYEQYF
-	TRBV11-2	TRBJ1-5	-	TGTGCCAGCAGCTTAGACGCAGAAAGCAATCAGCCCCAGCATTTT	CASSLDAESNQPQHF
once	TRBV2	TRBJ2-2	-	TGTGCCAGCAGTGCAGGGAACACCGGGGAGCTGTTTTTT	CASSAGNTGELFF
-	TRBV19	TRBJ2-5	-	TGTGCCAGTAGTCTCGGACTGACAGGCCAAGAGACCCAGTACTTC	CASSLGLTGQETQYF
-	TRBV30	TRBJ1-1	-	TGTGCCTGGAGCGGACAGTTGACTGAAGCTTTCTTT	CAWSGQLTEAFF
-	TRBV27	TRBJ2-2	-	TGTGCCAGCACCCCTGTGGGGAGGACCGGGGAGCTGTTTTTT	CASTPVGRTGELFF
-	TRBV7-9	TRBJ2-7	-	TGTGCCAGCAGCTTAGCCGGGGACGAGCAGTACTTC	CASSLAGDEQYF
-	TRBV6-2/TRBV6-3	TRBJ1-2	TRBD1	TGTGCCAGCAGCCCGACAGGGGCTGGCTACACCTTC	CASSPTGAGYTF
few	TRBV11-2	TRBJ2-7	-	TGTGCCAGCAGCCCCACCTGGGGGGAGACCTACGAGCAGTACTTC	CASSPTWGETYEQYF
-	TRBV29-1	TRBJ2-5	TRBD2	TGCAGCGTTGATACGGCTAGCGGGGGCGCGAGGGAGACCCAGTACTTC	CSVDTASGGARETQYF
-	TRBV15	TRBJ1-5	-	TGTGCCACCAGCAGAGATACGGTCAATCAGCCCCAGCATTTT	CATSRDTVNQPQHF
-	TRBV21-1	TRBJ1-4	-	TGTGCCAGCAGCAAAGCCCTCCGGAGAAAACTGTTTTTT	CASSKALRRKLFF
-	TRBV28	TRBJ2-3	TRBD1	TGTGCCAGCAGTTTATCCGGGACAGGGCCCACAGATACGCAGTATTTT	CASSLSGTGPTDTQYF
once	TRBV5-1	TRBJ2-2	-	TGCGCCAGCGGCATTGGCTCAACCGGGGAGCTGTTTTTT	CASGIGSTGELFF
-	TRBV19	TRBJ1-4	-	TGTGCCAGTAAGGCAGGGACTAATGAAAAACTGTTTTTT	CASKAGTNEKLFF
-	TRBV6-5	TRBJ1-3	-	TGTGCCAGCAGTTACGAGGGCTTTGCTGGAAACACCATATATTTT	CASSYEGFAGNTIYF
once	TRBV27	TRBJ1-4	-	TGTGCCAGCAGTTTATCGAAACGCGGGGGTGAAAAACTGTTTTTT	CASSLSKRGGEKLFF
-	TRBV3-1/TRBV3-2	TRBJ2-5	-	TGTGCCAGCAGCCAAGACAGGGACCGAGGGGGGACCCAGTACTTC	CASSQDRDRGGTQYF
-	TRBV5-1	TRBJ2-6	TRBD1	TGCGCCAGCAGCTTCACAGGGGGCTCTGGGGCCAACGTCCTGACTTTC	CASSFTGGSGANVLTF
-	TRBV9	TRBJ2-1	TRBD2	TGTGCCAGCACCACGGGAGGTAACCGCTACAATGAGCAGTTCTTC	CASTTGGNRYNEQFF
-	TRBV5-1	TRBJ2-1	-	TGCGCCAGCAGCTTGGCCCCACCTTCTCAGAATGAGCAGTTCTTC	CASSLAPPSQNEQFF
-	TRBV11-2	TRBJ2-1	TRBD2	TGTGCCAGCAGCACAACTAGCGGGGCCTACAATGAGCAGTTCTTC	CASSTTSGAYNEQFF
few	TRBV12-3/TRBV12-4	TRBJ2-1	TRBD2	TGTGCCAGCAGTCCGACTAGCCGCAATGAGCAGTTCTTC	CASSPTSRNEQFF
-	TRBV19	TRBJ1-5	-	TGTGCCAGTACCCTTCCGGGGGGCAATCAGCCCCAGCATTTT	CASTLPGGNQPQHF
few	TRBV6-2/TRBV6-3	TRBJ1-5	TRBD1	TGTGCCAGCAGCTCGGGACAGTATAGCAATCAGCCCCAGCATTTT	CASSSGQYSNQPQHF
-	TRBV4-1	TRBJ1-2	TRBD1	TGCGCCAGCAGCCCCCTCGGACAGGGTTTTTATGGCTACACCTTC	CASSPLGQGFYGYTF
-	TRBV6-1	TRBJ2-4	-	TGTGCCAGCAGTGAATCCCCGACCAGAGGCATTCAGTACTTC	CASSESPTRGIQYF
-	TRBV6-1	TRBJ2-3	-	TGTGCCAGCAGTGAAGAGGGACTGGATACGCAGTATTTT	CASSEEGLDTQYF
-	TRBV6-5	TRBJ1-1	-	TGTGCCAGCACCGATGCGGGGGGCGTTACTGAAGCTTTCTTT	CASTDAGGVTEAFF
-	TRBV24-1	TRBJ2-2	TRBD2	TGTGCCACCAGTGATTCCGGACTAGGAGGCACCGGGGAGCTGTTTTTT	CATSDSGLGGTGELFF
-	TRBV14	TRBJ1-2	-	TGTGCCAGCAGCCTTGGCCCCGCAGGGTTGGAAGGCTATGGCTACACCTTC	CASSLGPAGLEGYGYTF
-	TRBV28	TRBJ1-1	TRBD1	TGTGCCAACTTTAGACAGGGGAGCACTGAAGCTTTCTTT	CANFRQGSTEAFF
once	TRBV10-3	TRBJ2-3	TRBD2	TGTGCCATCAGTGAGTCGACTAGCGGGGCGGGCACAGATACGCAGTATTTT	CAISESTSGAGTDTQYF
-	TRBV7-2	TRBJ1-2	TRBD1	TGTGCCAGCAGCTTAGCGAGGGACAGGGCGTATGGCTACACCTTC	CASSLARDRAYGYTF
-	TRBV5-1	TRBJ2-2	-	TGCGCCAGCAGCTTGGAATGGACAGCTTCCCCCGGGGAGCTGTTTTTT	CASSLEWTASPGELFF
-	TRBV21-1	TRBJ1-1	-	TGTGCCAGCACCCCCGGCACAGAAAACACTGAAGCTTTCTTT	CASTPGTENTEAFF
-	TRBV11-2	TRBJ2-7	-	TGTGCCAGCAGCACAGGATATGCCTACGAGCAGTACTTC	CASSTGYAYEQYF
-	TRBV2	TRBJ1-5	-	TGTGCCAGCAGGCGGGCGGGGAATCAGCCCCAGCATTTT	CASRRAGNQPQHF
once	TRBV25-1	TRBJ2-3	TRBD2	TGTGCCAGCACTCACGGGAGGGATCCCCCCACAGATACGCAGTATTTT	CASTHGRDPPTDTQYF
-	TRBV24-1	TRBJ2-5	TRBD2	TGTGCCACCAGTGATCCTAAGACTAGCGGGGGGCCTTGGGGGACCCAGTACTTC	CATSDPKTSGGPWGTQYF
-	TRBV12-3/TRBV12-4	TRBJ2-5	-	TGTGCCAGCAGCACGGAAGAGACCCAGTACTTC	CASSTEETQYF
-	TRBV4-2	TRBJ2-1	TRBD2	TGTGCCAGCAGCCTAAGGACTAGCGGGGGGAACAATGAGCAGTTCTTC	CASSLRTSGGNNEQFF
-	TRBV5-1	TRBJ2-7	TRBD2	TGCGCCAGCAGCCCCCGGGGGGGAACAAGCTCCTACGAGCAGTACTTC	CASSPRGGTSSYEQYF
-	TRBV7-6	TRBJ1-1	-	TGTGCCAGCGGAGGAGCGTTGGGCACTGAAGCTTTCTTT	CASGGALGTEAFF
-	TRBV6-5	TRBJ1-1	-	TGTGCCAGCAGTTTACTCATACGTATGAACACTGAAGCTTTCTTT	CASSLLIRMNTEAFF
-	TRBV18	TRBJ1-5	-	TGTGCCAGCTCACCTTCCAGGGCAAAGGGGCAGCCCCAGCATTTT	CASSPSRAKGQPQHF
-	TRBV5-1	TRBJ2-3	TRBD2	TGCGCCAGCAGCTTACGGCGGGGGGAGCCAGATACGCAGTATTTT	CASSLRRGEPDTQYF
-	TRBV27	TRBJ1-4	TRBD1	TGTGCCAGCAGTCCGACAGGGCGTAATGTTGAAAAACTGTTTTTT	CASSPTGRNVEKLFF
-	TRBV6-5	TRBJ2-5	-	TGTGCCAGCAGTTACTCGCGGGGAGGGACCCAGTACTTC	CASSYSRGGTQYF
-	TRBV12-3/TRBV12-4	TRBJ2-7	-	TGTGCCAGCAGTTTATTGGGACATGGAGCGTCCTTC	CASSLLGHGASF
-	TRBV30	TRBJ1-3	-	TGTGCCTGGAGTGAACAGGGTAGAGGAAACACCATATATTTT	CAWSEQGRGNTIYF